This entry lists 26 T cell receptor beta chains sequenced from one sample in a study of prognosis after radiotherapy for stage I lung cancer. The authors amplified TCR beta CDR3 from genomic DNA using two-round multiplex PCR. Gene-specific TRBV and TRBJ primers were used in PCR round one. TCRdb recomputed calls from the multiplex PCR reads with MiXCR, one row per CDR3 protein. Of more than 30,000 distinct CDR3 sequences listed, roughly two fifths were seen once; the top ten hold 15% to 19%. Sample: PBMCs, taken before or after stereotactic body radiation therapy (not recorded which). These receptors came from a donor aged 50 or older with non-small cell lung cancer.

This clonotype was observed many times. The chain couples TRBV20-1 to TRBJ2-3; D may be TRBD2 (6 bases). The CDR3 covers 13 residues. V was shortened by 8 bases and J by 1 base, with 13 bases between the two germline ends. CDR1 is DFQATT and CDR2 is SNEGSKA in the germline V gene (reference sequence). CDR3 in DNA: TGCAGTAACCATATAGCGGGCACAGATACGCAGTATTTT. It codes for CSNHIAGTDTQYF.

V usage is TRBV12-3 or TRBV12-4 and J usage is TRBJ2-6; no clear D gene. Trimming pared 1 base from V and 4 bases from J, leaving 8 bases between. This CDR3 is 15 amino acids long. The CDR3 here is CASSLGVWGANVLTF. The CDR3 DNA reads TGTGCCAGCAGTTTAGGGGTCTGGGGGGCCAACGTCCTGACTTTC.

The chain carries TRBV7-3 and TRBJ2-1; D perhaps matches TRBD2 (5 bases). V was pared by 1 base and J by 5 bases, with 12 bases between. The CDR3 runs 15 residues. CDR1 SGHTA and CDR2 FQGTGA come from the germline V gene. The CDR3 nucleotides read TGTGCCAGCAGCTTAATCGCCGACGGGGACAATGAGCAGTTCTTC. Encoded protein: CASSLIADGDNEQFF.

This clonotype was counted once. The chain couples TRBV6-2 or TRBV6-3 to TRBJ1-1; 7 bases line up with TRBD1. Trimming at V came to 6 bases and at J to 3 bases, leaving 7 bases not matched to a gene. From germline, CDR1 is MNHEY and CDR2 SVGEGT. The CDR3 consists of 14 residues. The CDR3 sequence: CASRETGRDTEAFF. CDR3 in DNA: TGTGCCAGCAGGGAGACAGGGAGGGACACTGAAGCTTTCTTT.

This clonotype was counted ten times or more. V and J are TRBV2 and TRBJ2-2; the D call may be TRBD1 or TRBD2 (6 bases each). Germline lookup yields CDR1 SNHLY and CDR2 FYNNEI. The germline V and J ends were trimmed by 5 bases and 7 bases, with 11 bases remaining between them. The CDR3 is 13 amino acids. The CDR3 coding sequence is TGTGCCAGCAGTCAAAGGGGGGACGGGGAGCTGTTTTTT. Protein: CASSQRGDGELFF.

The chain joins TRBV20-1 to TRBJ1-5, with D perhaps TRBD1 (5 bases). Trimming removed 1 base at V and 0 bases at J, with 28 bases between. The CDR3 loop spans 21 amino acids. Germline-derived CDR1 and CDR2 are DFQATT and SNEGSKA (reference sequence). The CDR3 is CSARVPPPRAGRENSNQPQHF. CDR3 nucleotides: TGCAGTGCTAGAGTGCCGCCCCCACGGGCAGGGAGGGAAAATAGCAATCAGCCCCAGCATTTT.

This chain connects TRBV5-6 to TRBJ2-5; D remains ambiguous. The CDR3 has 14 residues. In germline, CDR1 is SGHDT, CDR2 YYEEEE. The V and J ends lost 2 bases and 4 bases respectively, with 12 bases between them. The CDR3 loop reads CASSFPLYGETQYF. For the CDR3, the DNA is TGTGCCAGCAGCTTTCCCCTATACGGAGAGACCCAGTACTTC. Together with reference TRBV5-6 and TRBJ2-5, the CDR3 gives the full variable domain: DAGVTQSPTHLIKTRGQQVTLRCSPKSGHDTVSWYQQALGQGPQFIFQYYEEEERQRGNFPDRFSGHQFPNYSSELNVNALLLGDSALYLCASSFPLYGETQYFGPGTRLLVL.

V and J are TRBV6-1 and TRBJ1-1; tentatively, D is TRBD1 (6 bases). Germline V gives CDR1 MNHNS, CDR2 SASEGT. The CDR3 loop spans 14 amino acids. V lost 5 bases to trimming and J lost 11 bases, with 21 bases between them. The CDR3 DNA reads as TGTGCCAGCAGTCGTACAGGGCTGTACCCATACGCTTTCTTT. It codes for CASSRTGLYPYAFF.

Ten or more counts support this clonotype. The chain combines TRBV7-2 with TRBJ2-7, with a tentative D call TRBD1 (6 bases). CDR1 is SGHTA and CDR2 is FQGNSA in the germline V gene. This CDR3 is 15 amino acids long. V dropped 2 bases and J dropped 2 bases, with 13 bases sitting between them. The CDR3 region is CASSLFLGQTYEQYF. Written as DNA, the CDR3 is TGTGCCAGCAGCTTATTCTTAGGACAGACCTACGAGCAGTACTTC.

This clonotype was seen many times. J is TRBJ2-1 and V is TRBV11-3; possible D gene TRBD2, 6 bases. V was shortened by 5 bases and J by 7 bases, with 24 bases between the two germline ends. CDR3 length equals 17 residues. The germline gives CDR1 SGHNT, CDR2 YENEEA. In DNA form, the CDR3 reads TGTGCCAGCAGCCAAGACCGCGATAGCCGGGGAGGAAATGAGCAGTTCTTC. Its translation: CASSQDRDSRGGNEQFF.

In its sample, this clonotype was seen many times. J is TRBJ1-4 and V is TRBV7-9, with 9 nucleotides matching TRBD1. Germline CDR1 SEHNR, CDR2 FQNEAQ (reference sequence). With V trimmed by 4 bases and J by 3 bases, 6 bases remained unmatched. The CDR3 length is 16 residues. The CDR3: CASSYRQGVSNEKLFF. The DNA for the CDR3 is TGTGCCAGCAGCTACCGACAGGGGGTGTCTAATGAAAAACTGTTTTTT.

This clonotype was observed at least ten times. An end of the junction does not agree with germline; a read error may underlie this. V and J are TRBV5-1 and TRBJ2-3, with D uncertain. The length of the CDR3 is 16 residues. Germline CDR1 is SGHRS and CDR2 is YFSETQ. The CDR3 region is CASSAPGALDTDTQCF. The CDR3 DNA reads TGCGCCAGCAGCGCCCCTGGAGCCCTCGACACAGATACGCAGTGTTTT.

The sample holds one count of this clonotype. The chain links TRBV6-1 to TRBJ2-7; unclear D gene. Trimming pared 6 bases from V and 5 bases from J, leaving 17 bases between. The CDR3 is 14 amino acids. The V gene's germline CDR1 is MNHNS and CDR2 SASEGT. DNA for the CDR3: TGTGCCAGCAGCAGCCGGGCAGTATATAACGAGCAGTACTTC. Translating gives CASSSRAVYNEQYF.

This clonotype was detected ten times or more. V and J are TRBV28 and TRBJ2-6, with 9 bases lining up with TRBD1. The germline CDR1 and CDR2 sequences are MDHEN and SYDVKM. The CDR3 extends over 16 amino acids. V lost 7 bases and J lost 4; bases outside the gene matches: 8. CDR3 residues: CASTTQGARGANVLTF. DNA of the CDR3: TGTGCCAGCACCACACAGGGGGCGCGCGGGGCCAACGTCCTGACTTTC.

This clonotype was seen once. The J gene is TRBJ2-3, the V gene TRBV2; D remains ambiguous. Trimming cost V 5 bases and J 6 bases, with 12 bases left between them. CDR1 is SNHLY and CDR2 is FYNNEI in the germline V gene. The CDR3 sequence is 13 residues long. As DNA, the CDR3 is TGTGCCAGCAGTCCTCGATATAGGGATACGCAGTATTTT. Translating it yields CASSPRYRDTQYF.

By sample fraction, this clonotype is medium-sized. The rearrangement joins TRBV19 to TRBJ1-2; D uncertain. The CDR3 loop spans 15 amino acids. V was shortened by 2 bases and J by 2 bases, with 12 bases between the two germline ends. Germline V lookup: CDR1 LNHDA, CDR2 SQIVND (reference sequence). CDR3 bases: TGTGCCAGTAGTATATCAGGAGCAGAAAACTATGGCTACACCTTC. Its translation: CASSISGAENYGYTF.

V and J are TRBV5-1 and TRBJ2-3; 8 nucleotides line up with TRBD2. Per germline, CDR1 SGHRS and CDR2 YFSETQ. The trim removed 4 bases at V and 1 base at J, leaving 8 bases unmatched. The CDR3 has 16 amino acids. The CDR3 coding sequence is TGCGCCAGCAGCGGGAGAACTAGCGGAGGCACAGATACGCAGTATTTT. It codes for CASSGRTSGGTDTQYF.

This clonotype was picked up many times. The rearrangement uses TRBV9 and TRBJ2-2; D gene uncertain. The CDR3 consists of 16 residues. Germline CDR1 and CDR2: SGDLS and YYNGEE. V lost 0 bases, J lost 2 bases, and 11 bases lay in between. The CDR3 spells CASSVGISVNTGELFF. CDR3 DNA: TGTGCCAGCAGCGTAGGAATCAGCGTAAACACCGGGGAGCTGTTTTTT.

This clonotype qualifies as medium-sized. The V call is TRBV28, the J call TRBJ1-6; 8 nucleotides match TRBD1. Germline values: CDR1 MDHEN, CDR2 SYDVKM. V lost 5 bases to trimming and J lost 0 bases; unmatched junction nucleotides: 6. This CDR3 comprises 17 residues. CDR3 region: CASSQDRASSYNSPLHF. Here the CDR3 DNA reads TGTGCCAGCAGTCAGGACAGGGCTAGCTCCTATAATTCACCCCTCCACTTT.

Many counts were recorded for this clonotype. The chain joins TRBV9 to TRBJ2-2; unclear D gene. The CDR3 totals 13 residues. The V end lost 0 bases, the J end lost 4 bases, and 4 bases lay between the germline ends. Germline V gene lookup returns CDR1 SGDLS and CDR2 YYNGEE. The CDR3 DNA sequence: TGTGCCAGCAGCGTAGATGTCACCGGGGAGCTGTTTTTT. Its protein product is CASSVDVTGELFF.

This clonotype was seen many times. The chain joins TRBV10-3 to TRBJ2-5, with TRBD2 matching over 9 bases. The CDR3 runs to 16 residues. Germline CDR1 reads ENHRY; CDR2 reads SYGVKD. With 2 bases clipped from V and 1 base from J, the junction kept 5 bases outside the gene matches. In nucleotides, the CDR3 is TGTGCCATCAGTGAGGTAGCGGGGGATTTCCAAGAGACCCAGTACTTC. Amino acids: CAISEVAGDFQETQYF.

V gene TRBV7-9 combines with J gene TRBJ2-7; 9 bases align to TRBD1. J was trimmed by 3 bases and V by 5 bases; bases with no gene match: 5. This CDR3 is 14 amino acids long. Germline V CDR1 and CDR2: SEHNR, FQNEAQ (reference sequence). CDR3 bases: TGTGCCAGCAGCCTACTGACAGGGGGCTACGAGCAGTACTTC. Translated, it gives CASSLLTGGYEQYF.

This clonotype was counted at least ten times. The chain joins TRBV7-8 to TRBJ1-1; D gene unclear. Looked up from germline, CDR1 is SGHVS and CDR2 is FQNEAQ. Trimming left V 5 bases short and J 3 bases short, with 10 bases between. CDR3 length: 13 residues. The CDR3 region is CASSEVWDTEAFF. Written as DNA, the CDR3 is TGTGCCAGCAGCGAGGTGTGGGACACTGAAGCTTTCTTT. The variable domain in full, completed from reference TRBV7-8 and TRBJ1-1, reads GAGVSQSPRYKVAKRGQDVALRCDPISGHVSLFWYQQALGQGPEFLTYFQNEAQLDKSGLPSDRFFAERPEGSVSTLKIQRTQQEDSAVYLCASSEVWDTEAFFGQGTRLTVV.

This clonotype was observed a handful of times. The rearrangement uses TRBV12-5 and TRBJ2-7, with a tentative D call TRBD2 (6 bases). Germline V gene sequence: CDR1 LGHNT, CDR2 FRNRAP. The CDR3 extends over 14 amino acids. The germline V and J ends were trimmed by 7 bases and 6 bases, with 19 bases remaining between them. The CDR3 DNA is TGTGCTAGTGCCCGGTTAGAGGGACTCGGCGAGCAGTACTTC. Translating it yields CASARLEGLGEQYF. The full variable domain, rest sourced from reference TRBV12-5 and TRBJ2-7, is DARVTQTPRHKVTEMGQEVTMRCQPILGHNTVFWYRQTMMQGLELLAYFRNRAPLDDSGMPKDRFSAEMPDATLATLKIQPSEPRDSAVYFCASARLEGLGEQYFGPGTRLTVT.

A note on this clonotype: This is likely an artifact of a read error, given a far larger clone one base away. This rearrangement joins TRBV6-5 to TRBJ1-6; D unclear. Trimming cost V 10 bases and J 3 bases, with 16 bases left between them. CDR3 size: 15 residues. Germline values: CDR1 MNHEY, CDR2 SVGAGI. CDR3 bases: TGTGCCATCTCAGTGAACCCTAACTATAATTCACCCCTCCACTTT. Its translation is CAISVNPNYNSPLHF.

This clonotype was observed many times. Being one base from a much bigger clone, this may be a read error. The genes are TRBV11-3 and TRBJ1-6, with 8 nucleotides matching TRBD1. V shed 6 bases and J 10 bases; nucleotides not matched to a gene: 17. The length of the CDR3 is 17 residues. CDR1 and CDR2 (germline): SGHNT, YENEEA. CDR3 DNA sequence: TGTGCCAGCAGTTTGGGAGGGGCAGGGGGCAAGAAGTCACCCCTCCACTTT. It is translated as CASSLGGAGGKKSPLHF.